This T cell receptor (beta chain) came from a study of a mutant IDH1 vaccine in newly diagnosed glioma. Overall study: Vaccination followed radiotherapy alone by 4-6 weeks, or accompanied temozolomide cycles. It was radiotherapy, temozolomide, or both that patients received previously, with most receiving both. Study observations and caveats: Among top peripheral T cell clonotypes, changes seemed unrelated to pseudoprogression.

Data came from immunoSEQ multiplex PCR; TCRdb stores just in-frame clones and leaves some out. The sample carries 70,000 to 90,000 clones, around 90% recorded once. As to time point: week 5, during vaccination. The investigators gave 300 ug of mutant IDH1 20-mer peptide in each vaccine dose, together with topical imiquimod. There are a few counts of this clone. The antigen is not known. The CDR3 contains 14 residues. Germline lookup yields CDR1 LGHNT and CDR2 FRNRAP. Trimming took 2 bases from V and 5 from J, leaving 11 bases between them. This TCR came from a woman aged 45 to 65 with glioma. The specimen comprised PBMCs, sampled from a glioma patient whose treatment included an IDH1 peptide vaccine. The V call is TRBV12-5, the J call TRBJ2-3; D assignment may be TRBD1 or TRBD2 (5 bases each). CDR3 sequence: CASGLRAGGDTQYF. The DNA for the CDR3 is TGTGCTAGTGGTTTGCGGGCTGGGGGAGATACGCAGTATTTT.